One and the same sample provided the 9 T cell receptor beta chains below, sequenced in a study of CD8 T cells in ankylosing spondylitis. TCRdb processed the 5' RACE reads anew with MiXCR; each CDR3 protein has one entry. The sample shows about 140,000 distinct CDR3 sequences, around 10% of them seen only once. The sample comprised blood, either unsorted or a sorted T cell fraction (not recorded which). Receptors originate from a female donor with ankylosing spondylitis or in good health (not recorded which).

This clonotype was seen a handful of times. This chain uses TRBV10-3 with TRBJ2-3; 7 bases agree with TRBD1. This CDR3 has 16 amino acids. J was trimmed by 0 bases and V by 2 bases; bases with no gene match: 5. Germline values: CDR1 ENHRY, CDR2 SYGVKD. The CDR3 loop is CAISEDRAISTDTQYF. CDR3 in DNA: TGTGCCATCAGTGAGGACAGGGCAATCAGCACAGATACGCAGTATTTT.

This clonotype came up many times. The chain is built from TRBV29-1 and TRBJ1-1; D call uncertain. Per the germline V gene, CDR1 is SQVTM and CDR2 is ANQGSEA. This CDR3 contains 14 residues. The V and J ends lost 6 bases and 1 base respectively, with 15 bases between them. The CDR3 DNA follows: TGCAGCGTCCCCGAGGGCGGGTCGAACACTGAAGCTTTCTTT. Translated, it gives CSVPEGGSNTEAFF.

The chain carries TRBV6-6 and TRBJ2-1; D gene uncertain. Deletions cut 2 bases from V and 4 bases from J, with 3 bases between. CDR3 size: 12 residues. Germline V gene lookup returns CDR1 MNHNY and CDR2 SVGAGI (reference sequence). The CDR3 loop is CASSYEYNEQFF. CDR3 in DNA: TGTGCCAGCAGTTACGAGTACAATGAGCAGTTCTTC.

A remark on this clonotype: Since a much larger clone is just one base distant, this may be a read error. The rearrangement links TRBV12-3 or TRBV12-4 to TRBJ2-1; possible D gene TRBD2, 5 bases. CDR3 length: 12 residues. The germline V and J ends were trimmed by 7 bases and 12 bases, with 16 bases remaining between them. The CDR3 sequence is CASTLRSEGQFF. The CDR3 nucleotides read TGTGCCAGCACCCTTAGGAGCGAGGGGCAGTTCTTC.

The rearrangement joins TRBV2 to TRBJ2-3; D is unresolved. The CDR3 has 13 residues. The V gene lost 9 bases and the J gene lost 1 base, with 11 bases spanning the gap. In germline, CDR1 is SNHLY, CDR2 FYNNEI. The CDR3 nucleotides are TGTGCCAGAGGGAAGCTCGGCACAGATACGCAGTATTTT. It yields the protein CARGKLGTDTQYF.

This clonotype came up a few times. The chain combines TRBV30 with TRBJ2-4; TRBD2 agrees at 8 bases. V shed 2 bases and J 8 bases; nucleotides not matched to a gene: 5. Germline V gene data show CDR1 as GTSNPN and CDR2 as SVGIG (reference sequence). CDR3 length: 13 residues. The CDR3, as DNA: TGTGCCTGGAGTAACAGCGGGAGTCACATTCAGTACTTC. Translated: CAWSNSGSHIQYF. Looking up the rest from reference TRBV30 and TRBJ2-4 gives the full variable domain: SQTIHQWPATLVQPVGSPLSLECTVEGTSNPNLYWYRQAAGRGLQLLFYSVGIGQISSEVPQNLSASRPQDRQFILSSKKLLLSDSGFYLCAWSNSGSHIQYFGAGTRLSVL.

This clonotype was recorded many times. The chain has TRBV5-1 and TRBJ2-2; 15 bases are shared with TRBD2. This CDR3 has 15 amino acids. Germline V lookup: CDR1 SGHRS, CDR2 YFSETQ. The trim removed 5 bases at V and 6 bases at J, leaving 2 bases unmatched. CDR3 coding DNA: TGCGCCAGCAGTGGACTAGCGGGAGGGCCCGGGGAGCTGTTTTTT. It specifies CASSGLAGGPGELFF.

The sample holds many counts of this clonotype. CDR3 region: CASSFLAGANTGELFF. The CDR3 DNA reads TGCGCCAGCAGCTTCCTAGCGGGAGCGAACACCGGGGAGCTGTTTTTT. The genes are TRBV5-1 and TRBJ2-2; TRBD2 matches at 10 bases. V was pared by 2 bases and J by 0 bases, with 1 base of the junction left unmatched. Germline CDR1 and CDR2: SGHRS and YFSETQ. This CDR3 spans 16 amino acids.

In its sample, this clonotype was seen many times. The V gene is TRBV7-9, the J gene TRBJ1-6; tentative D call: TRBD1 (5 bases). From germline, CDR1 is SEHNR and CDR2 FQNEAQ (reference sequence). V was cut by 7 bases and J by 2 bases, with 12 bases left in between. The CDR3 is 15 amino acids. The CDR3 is CASTLGDPYNSPLHF. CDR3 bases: TGTGCCAGCACCCTGGGGGACCCCTATAATTCACCCCTCCACTTT.